One sample yielded the 15 T cell receptor beta chains listed below, sequenced in a study of blood T cell repertoires in COVID-19. Profiling relied on immunoSEQ multiplex PCR, and the TCRdb table lists in-frame clones only, not all of them. The table lists about 70,000 clones, 80% to 90% of them singletons. The sample consisted of peripheral blood. Receptors originate from an older woman with acute or convalescent COVID-19.

This chain uses TRBV5-5 with TRBJ1-2; 7 bases are shared with TRBD1. The CDR3 has 14 amino acids. Germline loops: CDR1 SGHKS, CDR2 YYEKEE (reference sequence). Losses at the gene ends were 4 bases for V and 2 bases for J; bases not matched to a gene: 5. DNA for the CDR3: TGTGCCAGCAGCAATCAGGGGGGCAACTATGGCTACACCTTC. Its protein product is CASSNQGGNYGYTF.

This chain uses TRBV5-5 with TRBJ1-2, with D tentatively TRBD1 (5 bases). This CDR3 has 14 amino acids. Germline loops: CDR1 SGHKS, CDR2 YYEKEE (reference sequence). The ends were cut back, 6 bases at V and 4 bases at J, with 16 bases in the middle. This chain's CDR3 is CASTPGMGRYGYTF. CDR3 DNA sequence: TGTGCCAGCACTCCAGGGATGGGGCGCTATGGCTACACCTTC.

By share, this clone ranks as medium-sized (0.01 to 0.1%). This chain connects TRBV5-1 to TRBJ2-7, with TRBD1 matching over 9 bases. Germline V gene sequence: CDR1 SGHRS, CDR2 YFSETQ. V shed 0 bases, J shed 5 bases, and the junction held 0 bases outside the gene matches. The length of the CDR3 is 13 residues. CDR3 sequence reads: CASSLGDRDEQYF. The CDR3 DNA sequence: TGCGCCAGCAGCTTGGGGGACAGGGACGAGCAGTACTTC.

This chain links TRBV18 with TRBJ1-1, with a possible D match to TRBD1 (6 bases). The CDR3 loop spans 15 amino acids. The germline V gene encodes CDR1 KGHSH and CDR2 LQKENI. V lost 6 bases and J 1 base, leaving 15 bases between the germline ends. The CDR3 is CASSRVTGRNTEAFF. CDR3 nucleotide sequence: TGTGCCAGCTCCCGCGTTACAGGGCGGAACACTGAAGCTTTCTTT. Together with reference TRBV18 and TRBJ1-1, the CDR3 gives the full variable domain: NAGVMQNPRHLVRRRGQEARLRCSPMKGHSHVYWYRQLPEEGLKFMVYLQKENIIDESGMPKERFSAEFPKEGPSILRIQQVVRGDSAAYFCASSRVTGRNTEAFFGQGTRLTVV.

The CDR3 sequence: CASSPPRRGVTEAFF. In DNA form, the CDR3 reads TGTGCCAGCAGCCCCCCAAGGCGGGGAGTTACTGAAGCTTTCTTT. This chain connects TRBV5-4 to TRBJ1-1; no reliable D call. The CDR3 covers 15 residues. CDR1 is SGHNT, CDR2 YYREEE, per germline (reference sequence). With 4 bases removed from V and 5 bases from J, the gap between germline ends came to 18 bases.

The chain is built from TRBV30 and TRBJ2-6, with D hard to call. Germline CDR1 and CDR2: GTSNPN and SVGIG (reference sequence). CDR3 length equals 14 residues. V lost 4 bases, J lost 4 bases, and 11 bases lay in between. The CDR3 sequence: CAWNLLSGANVLTF. The DNA of the CDR3 is TGTGCCTGGAATCTCTTATCCGGGGCCAACGTCCTGACTTTC.

The chain combines TRBV2 with TRBJ2-1, with D possibly TRBD1 on 5 matching bases. Germline CDR1 is SNHLY and CDR2 is FYNNEI. Trimming took 4 bases from V and 12 from J, leaving 19 bases between them. The CDR3 is 14 amino acids. CDR3 bases: TGTGCCAGCAGTGGCTTGGGGCTTATTCGGGTGCAGTTCTTC. Encoded protein: CASSGLGLIRVQFF.

The chain employs TRBV6-5 and TRBJ1-1, with a possible D match to TRBD1 (5 bases). V lost 6 bases, J lost 3 bases, and 17 bases lay in between. Germline CDR1 is MNHEY and CDR2 is SVGAGI. The CDR3 is 15 amino acids. In nucleotides, the CDR3 is TGTGCCAGCAGGGAGGGACCGGGGTGGGACACTGAAGCTTTCTTT. Protein: CASREGPGWDTEAFF.

This clone has a single count. The gene calls are TRBV24-1 and TRBJ2-5; 8 nucleotides match TRBD1. The V gene end was trimmed by 5 bases and the J gene end by 5 bases; junction bases not matched to a gene: 12. This CDR3 contains 16 residues. CDR1 and CDR2 (germline): KGHDR, SFDVKD. CDR3 region: CATSVPKRTGQETQYF. CDR3 bases: TGTGCCACCAGTGTCCCCAAAAGGACAGGGCAGGAGACCCAGTACTTC.

V gene TRBV11-2 combines with J gene TRBJ2-6; no definite D call. Germline V CDR1 and CDR2: SGHAT, FQNNGV. V was trimmed by 5 bases and J by 4 bases, leaving 6 bases between them. The CDR3 totals 13 residues. The CDR3 region is CASSISGANVLTF. The CDR3 DNA sequence: TGTGCCAGCAGCATCTCCGGGGCCAACGTCCTGACTTTC.

The chain combines TRBV5-4 with TRBJ1-6; TRBD1 might be the D (6 bases). This CDR3 is built from 13 residues. CDR1 and CDR2 (germline): SGHNT, YYREEE (reference sequence). V lost 3 bases and J lost 10, with 11 bases in between. The CDR3 DNA sequence: TGTGCCAGCAGCTCGACAGGTGTCTCACCCCTCCACTTT. This codes for CASSSTGVSPLHF.

The rearrangement uses TRBV6-5 and TRBJ2-3, with TRBD2 matching 9 bases. Looked up from germline, CDR1 is MNHEY and CDR2 is SVGAGI. The junction had 6 bases not matched to a gene; V was cut back by 10 bases and J by 7 bases. The CDR3 spans 12 residues. The CDR3 nucleotides read TGTGCCACGCGGCCTAGCGGGAATACGCAGTATTTT. Its protein product is CATRPSGNTQYF.

CDR3 residues: CASRTSGWGLNYGYTF. The CDR3 DNA sequence: TGTGCCAGCAGGACCTCGGGGTGGGGGCTTAACTATGGCTACACCTTC. The chain uses TRBV28 and TRBJ1-2, with D maybe TRBD1 (6 bases). V was shortened by 6 bases and J by 1 base, with 18 bases between the two germline ends. From germline, CDR1 is MDHEN and CDR2 SYDVKM. The CDR3 extends over 16 amino acids.

V and J are TRBV7-6 and TRBJ1-1; 7 positions agree with TRBD1. From germline, CDR1 is SGHVS and CDR2 FNYEAQ. J gave up 11 bases and V 5 bases, and 5 bases lay outside the gene matches. The CDR3 spans 11 residues. In DNA form, the CDR3 reads TGTGCCAGCAGCAGAGACAGGGCGGCTTTCTTT. Translated, it gives CASSRDRAAFF.

This CDR3 reads CASSLVPGHSMNTEAFF. For the CDR3, the DNA is TGCGCCAGCAGCTTGGTACCGGGACACTCCATGAACACTGAAGCTTTCTTT. This chain connects TRBV5-1 to TRBJ1-1, with D maybe TRBD1 (6 bases). The germline gives CDR1 SGHRS, CDR2 YFSETQ. V lost 0 bases to trimming and J lost 0 bases, with 15 bases between them. The CDR3 length is 17 residues. Using reference TRBV5-1 and TRBJ1-1 for the parts outside the CDR3, the full variable domain is KAGVTQTPRYLIKTRGQQVTLSCSPISGHRSVSWYQQTPGQGLQFLFEYFSETQRNKGNFPGRFSGRQFSNSRSEMNVSTLELGDSALYLCASSLVPGHSMNTEAFFGQGTRLTVV.